The TCR beta chain described here comes from a study of PD-1 blockade in classical Hodgkin lymphoma. Following autologous stem cell transplantation, relapse occurred in every patient, and exposure to brentuximab vedotin varied. Classification of best responses gave complete response, partial response or progressive disease. Only in-frame clones appear in the TCRdb table, and some are missing; sequencing was by immunoSEQ multiplex PCR. The top ten clones hold 3% of a sample with around 45,000 clones, around 71% of them seen once. V was clipped by 0 bases and J by 1 base; unmatched bases: 5. Germline CDR1 SGDLS, CDR2 YYNGEE. This CDR3 is built from 16 residues. Concerning this clone: Its antigen is undetermined.

Study results and caveats: Patients with a complete response exhibited baseline diversity comparable to newly diagnosed patients. The study reported lower baseline TCR diversity in newly diagnosed patients than in healthy donors.

Sample: peripheral blood mononuclear cells (PBMCs), taken at baseline. The source is a human donor with classical Hodgkin lymphoma. The chain recombines TRBV9 with TRBJ2-7; 9 positions agree with TRBD1. As DNA, the CDR3 is TGTGCCAGCAGCGTAGGTCCCGGACAGGGGTCCTACGAGCAGTACTTC. Its protein is CASSVGPGQGSYEQYF.